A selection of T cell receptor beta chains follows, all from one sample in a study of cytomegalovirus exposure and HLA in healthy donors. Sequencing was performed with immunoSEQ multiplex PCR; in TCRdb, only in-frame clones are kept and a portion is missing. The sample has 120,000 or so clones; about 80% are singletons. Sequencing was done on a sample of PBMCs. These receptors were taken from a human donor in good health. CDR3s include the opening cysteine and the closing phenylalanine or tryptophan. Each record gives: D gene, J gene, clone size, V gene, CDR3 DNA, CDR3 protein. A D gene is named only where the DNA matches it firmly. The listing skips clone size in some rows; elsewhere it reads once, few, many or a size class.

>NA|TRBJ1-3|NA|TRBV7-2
TGTGCCAGCAGCCCTACTATGGCGGGGGCCACCTCTGGAAACACCATATATTTT
CASSPTMAGATSGNTIYF
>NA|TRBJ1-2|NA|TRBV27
TGTGCCAGCAGTTCAGGGGTTCCCTATGGCTACACCTTC
CASSSGVPYGYTF
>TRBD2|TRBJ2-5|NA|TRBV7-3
TGTGCCAGCAGTTCACTAGCGGAGACCCAGTACTTC
CASSSLAETQYF
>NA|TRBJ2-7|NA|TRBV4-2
TGTGCCAGCAGCCAAGAATCTCAGGGTTTTGTCTACGAGCAGTACTTC
CASSQESQGFVYEQYF
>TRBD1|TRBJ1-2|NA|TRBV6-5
TGTGCCAGCAGTTTCCGGGACAGGGATGGCTACACCTTC
CASSFRDRDGYTF
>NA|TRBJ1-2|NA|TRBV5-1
TGCGCCAGCTCGGGAGAAGGGTATGGCTACACCTTC
CASSGEGYGYTF
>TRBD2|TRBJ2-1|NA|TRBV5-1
TGCGCCAGCAGCTCACTAGCGGGGGGGAGTGAGCAGTTCTTC
CASSSLAGGSEQFF
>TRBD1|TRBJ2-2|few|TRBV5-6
TGTGCCAGCAGCCCCGGGGGGACAGGGGCTCCCGGGGAGCTGTTTTTT
CASSPGGTGAPGELFF
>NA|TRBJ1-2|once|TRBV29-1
TGCAGCGTGGGGGCGGGGGGAGGCTATGGCTACACCTTC
CSVGAGGGYGYTF
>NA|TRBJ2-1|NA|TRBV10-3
TGTGCCATCAGTGTAAGGGACATAGACAATGAGCAGTTCTTC
CAISVRDIDNEQFF
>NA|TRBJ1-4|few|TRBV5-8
TGTGCCAGCACCCTGGGGGGTGAAAAACTGTTTTTT
CASTLGGEKLFF
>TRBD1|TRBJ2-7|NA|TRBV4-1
TGCGCCAGCAGCCATGAAGGACAGGGGTCCCCCGGCCAGTACTTC
CASSHEGQGSPGQYF
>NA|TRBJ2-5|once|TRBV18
TGTGCCAGCTCACCAGAGCAAGAGACCCAGTACTTC
CASSPEQETQYF
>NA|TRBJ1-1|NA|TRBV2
TGTGCCAGCAGCCCCAGGGGTATGAACACTGAAGCTTTCTTT
CASSPRGMNTEAFF
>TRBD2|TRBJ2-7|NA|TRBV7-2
TGTGCCAGCAGCTGGGAGGGGTATTCCTACGAGCAGTACTTC
CASSWEGYSYEQYF
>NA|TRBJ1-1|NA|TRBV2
TGTGCCAGCAGTGAGACAAGGAACACTGAAGCTTTCTTT
CASSETRNTEAFF
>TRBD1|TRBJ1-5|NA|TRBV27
TGTGCCAGCAGTTTGCCCAGGGGGACCCAGCATTTT
CASSLPRGTQHF
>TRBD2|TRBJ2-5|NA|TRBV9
TGTGCCAGCAGCGGAGGCGGGGGGGATGGGGAGACCCAGTACTTC
CASSGGGGDGETQYF
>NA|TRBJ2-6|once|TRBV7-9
TGTGCCAGCAGTTATCAGGGGGCCAACGTCCTGACTTTC
CASSYQGANVLTF
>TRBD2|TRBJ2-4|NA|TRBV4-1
TGCGCCAGCAGCCACCCACCTCGGCGGGGGGTTAGCAAAAACATTCAGTACTTC
CASSHPPRRGVSKNIQYF
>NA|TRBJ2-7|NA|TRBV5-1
TGCGCCAGCAGCTTTACAGGATCCTACGAGCAGTACTTC
CASSFTGSYEQYF
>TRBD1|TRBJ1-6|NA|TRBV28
TGTGCCAGCAGTGAGGAGACAGGGCGAATTTCACCCCTCCACTTT
CASSEETGRISPLHF
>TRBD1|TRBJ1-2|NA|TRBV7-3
TGTGCCAGCAGCCTCAGTCCCGACTCGACAGGGGGCGGCTACACCTTC
CASSLSPDSTGGGYTF
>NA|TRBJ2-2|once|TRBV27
TGTGCCAGCAGACTATTAACCACCGGGGAGCTGTTTTTT
CASRLLTTGELFF
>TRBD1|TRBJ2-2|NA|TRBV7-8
TGTGCCAGCAGCTTAGCGGGACAGCAAATAGCGAACACCGGGGAGCTGTTTTTT
CASSLAGQQIANTGELFF
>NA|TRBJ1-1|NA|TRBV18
TGTGCCAGCTCGGCAGCGGCGGGTAGGGAAGCTTTCTTT
CASSAAAGREAFF
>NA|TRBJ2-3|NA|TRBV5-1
TGCGCCAGCAGCCTCGGGGATACGCAGTATTTT
CASSLGDTQYF